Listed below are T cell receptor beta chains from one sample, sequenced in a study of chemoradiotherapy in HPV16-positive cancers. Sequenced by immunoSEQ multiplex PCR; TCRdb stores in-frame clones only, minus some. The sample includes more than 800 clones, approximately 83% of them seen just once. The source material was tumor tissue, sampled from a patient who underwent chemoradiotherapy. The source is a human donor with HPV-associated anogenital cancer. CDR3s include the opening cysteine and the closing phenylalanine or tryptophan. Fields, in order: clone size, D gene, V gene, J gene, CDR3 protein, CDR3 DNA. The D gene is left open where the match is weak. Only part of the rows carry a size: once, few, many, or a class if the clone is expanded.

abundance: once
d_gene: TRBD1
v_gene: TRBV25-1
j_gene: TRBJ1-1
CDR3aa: CASTTKDRGLNTEAFF
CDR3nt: TGTGCCAGCACGACCAAGGACAGGGGGCTTAACACTGAAGCTTTCTTT

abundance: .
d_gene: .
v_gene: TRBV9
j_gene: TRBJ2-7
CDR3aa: CASSDDSRSYEQYF
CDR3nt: TGTGCCAGCAGCGACGACAGTCGATCCTACGAGCAGTACTTC

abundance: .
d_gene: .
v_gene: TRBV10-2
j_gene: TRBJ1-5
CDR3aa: CASSESKGLQPQHF
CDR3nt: TGCGCCAGCAGTGAGTCGAAAGGGTTGCAGCCCCAGCATTTT

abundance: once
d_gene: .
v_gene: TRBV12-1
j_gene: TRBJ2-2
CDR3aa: CASSLRTSGGEANTGELFF
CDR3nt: TGTGCCAGCAGCCTTCGGACTAGCGGGGGAGAAGCGAACACCGGGGAGCTGTTTTTT

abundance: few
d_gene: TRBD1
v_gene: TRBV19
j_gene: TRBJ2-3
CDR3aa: CASSARQGGFRDTQYF
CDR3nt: TGTGCCAGTAGTGCCAGACAGGGGGGCTTTCGGGATACGCAGTATTTT

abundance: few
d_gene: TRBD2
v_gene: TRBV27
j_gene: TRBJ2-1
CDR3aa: CASSDLSGRANEQFF
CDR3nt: TGTGCCAGCAGTGACCTTAGCGGGAGGGCCAATGAGCAGTTCTTC

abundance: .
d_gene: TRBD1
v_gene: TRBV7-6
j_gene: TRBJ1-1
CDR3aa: CASSPYRQGDTEAFF
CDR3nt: TGTGCCAGCAGCCCCTACCGACAGGGCGACACTGAAGCTTTCTTT

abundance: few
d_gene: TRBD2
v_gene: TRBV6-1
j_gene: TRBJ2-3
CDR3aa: CASSEILAGGPDTQYF
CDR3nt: TGTGCCAGCAGTGAAATACTAGCGGGGGGGCCAGATACGCAGTATTTT

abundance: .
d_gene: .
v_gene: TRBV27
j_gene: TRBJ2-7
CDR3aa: CASSLTGTAYEQYF
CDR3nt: TGTGCCAGCAGTTTGACCGGGACCGCCTACGAGCAGTACTTC

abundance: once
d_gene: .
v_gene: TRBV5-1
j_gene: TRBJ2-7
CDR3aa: CASSLGQAGLEQYF
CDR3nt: TGCGCCAGCAGCTTGGGCCAGGCGGGGCTCGAGCAGTACTTC

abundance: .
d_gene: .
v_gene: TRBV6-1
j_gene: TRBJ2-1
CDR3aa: CASSEALPRPNNEQFF
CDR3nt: TGTGCCAGCAGTGAAGCGCTCCCGCGGCCCAACAATGAGCAGTTCTTC

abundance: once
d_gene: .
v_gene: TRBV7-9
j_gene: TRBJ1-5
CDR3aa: CASSSPGTLGQPQHF
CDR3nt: TGTGCCAGCAGCTCTCCCGGGACCTTAGGTCAGCCCCAGCATTTT

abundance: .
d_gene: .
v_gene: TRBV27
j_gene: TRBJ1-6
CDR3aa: CASSFGVVQGRSPLHF
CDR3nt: TGTGCCAGCAGTTTTGGGGTCGTACAGGGCCGATCACCCCTCCACTTT

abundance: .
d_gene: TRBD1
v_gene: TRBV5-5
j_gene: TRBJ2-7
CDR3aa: CASSHEPGQSYEQYF
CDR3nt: TGTGCCAGCAGCCACGAACCGGGACAGTCCTACGAGCAGTACTTC

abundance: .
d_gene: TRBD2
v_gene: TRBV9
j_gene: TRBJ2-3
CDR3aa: CASSPRDYVAGTQYF
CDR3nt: TGTGCCAGCAGCCCGCGGGACTACGTGGCAGGTACGCAGTATTTT

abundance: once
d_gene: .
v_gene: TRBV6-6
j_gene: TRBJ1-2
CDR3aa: CASTQGGYGYTF
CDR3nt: TGTGCCAGCACCCAGGGAGGCTATGGCTACACCTTC

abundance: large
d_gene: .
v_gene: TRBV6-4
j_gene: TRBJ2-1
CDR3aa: CASSDSGKRDINEQFF
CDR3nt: TGTGCCAGCAGTGACTCAGGCAAGCGGGACATCAATGAGCAGTTCTTC

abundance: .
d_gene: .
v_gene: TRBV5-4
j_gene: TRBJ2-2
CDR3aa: CASSPDRFSNTGELFF
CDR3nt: TGTGCCAGCAGCCCCGACAGGTTCTCAAACACCGGGGAGCTGTTTTTT

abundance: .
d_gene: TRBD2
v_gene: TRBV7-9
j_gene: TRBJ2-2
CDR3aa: CASRSTGTSWSGELFF
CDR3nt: TGTGCCAGCAGGTCCACCGGGACTAGCTGGTCCGGGGAGCTGTTTTTT

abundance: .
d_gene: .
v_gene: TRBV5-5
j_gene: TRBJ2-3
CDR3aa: CASSRPSGGPYTDTQYF
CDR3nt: TGTGCCAGCAGCCGCCCGTCTGGGGGGCCATACACAGATACGCAGTATTTT

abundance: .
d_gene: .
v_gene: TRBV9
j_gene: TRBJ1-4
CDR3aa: CASSVGGTMAGEKLFF
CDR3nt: TGTGCCAGCAGCGTAGGGGGGACGATGGCTGGGGAAAAACTGTTTTTT

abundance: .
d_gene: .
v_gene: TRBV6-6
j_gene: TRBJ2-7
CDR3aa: CASSPMGNFEQYF
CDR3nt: TGTGCCAGCAGCCCTATGGGGAATTTCGAGCAGTACTTC

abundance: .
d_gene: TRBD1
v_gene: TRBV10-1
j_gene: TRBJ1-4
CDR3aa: CASRGQGGAGNEKLFF
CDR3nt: TGCGCCAGCAGAGGACAAGGGGGCGCAGGTAATGAAAAACTGTTTTTT